This TCR beta chain was observed in a study of blood T cell repertoires in COVID-19. Study as a whole: PBMCs, B-cell-depleted T cells, or T cells were the source of the cDNA or gDNA that made up the material.

CDR1 is SQVTM and CDR2 is ANQGSEA in the germline V gene. The CDR3 spans 12 residues. After removal of 6 bases from V and 2 bases from J, the junction contained 2 bases not matched to a gene. Sequencing used immunoSEQ multiplex PCR; TCRdb keeps in-frame clones, though not all of them. Of about 320,000 clones listed, about 90% were seen once; the top ten hold around 5%. Sequencing input: PBMCs or T cells enriched from blood (not recorded which). The sequence was obtained from a man aged 25-45 years who had recovered from COVID-19. V usage is TRBV29-1 and J usage is TRBJ2-3; 7 nucleotides agree with TRBD2. The CDR3 region has the DNA TGCAGCGTCGGGGGGTTCACAGATACGCAGTATTTT. Amino acids: CSVGGFTDTQYF.